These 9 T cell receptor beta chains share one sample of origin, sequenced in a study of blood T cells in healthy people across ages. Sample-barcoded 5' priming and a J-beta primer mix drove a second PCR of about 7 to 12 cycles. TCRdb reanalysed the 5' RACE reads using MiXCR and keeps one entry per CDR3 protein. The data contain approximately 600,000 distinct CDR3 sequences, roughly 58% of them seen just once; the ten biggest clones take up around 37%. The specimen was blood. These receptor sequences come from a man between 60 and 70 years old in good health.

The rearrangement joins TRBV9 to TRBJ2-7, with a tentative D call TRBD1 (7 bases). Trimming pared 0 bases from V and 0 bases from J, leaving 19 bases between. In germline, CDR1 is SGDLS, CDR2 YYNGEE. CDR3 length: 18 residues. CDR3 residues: CASSVDGGGSSRSYEQYF. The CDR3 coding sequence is TGTGCCAGCAGCGTAGACGGAGGGGGCTCCTCTCGCTCCTACGAGCAGTACTTC.

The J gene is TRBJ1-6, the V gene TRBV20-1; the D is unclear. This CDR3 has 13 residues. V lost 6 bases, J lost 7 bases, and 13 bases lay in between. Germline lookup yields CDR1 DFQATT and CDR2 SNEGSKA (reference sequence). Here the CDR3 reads CSAPSSVNSPLHF. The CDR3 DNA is TGCAGTGCCCCTTCTTCGGTGAATTCACCCCTCCACTTT.

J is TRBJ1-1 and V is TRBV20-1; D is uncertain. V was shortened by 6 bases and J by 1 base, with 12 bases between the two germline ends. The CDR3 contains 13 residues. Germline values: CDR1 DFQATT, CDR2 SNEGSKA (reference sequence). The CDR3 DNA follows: TGCAGTGCAAAAAGGCCGCAGAACACTGAAGCTTTCTTT. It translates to CSAKRPQNTEAFF.

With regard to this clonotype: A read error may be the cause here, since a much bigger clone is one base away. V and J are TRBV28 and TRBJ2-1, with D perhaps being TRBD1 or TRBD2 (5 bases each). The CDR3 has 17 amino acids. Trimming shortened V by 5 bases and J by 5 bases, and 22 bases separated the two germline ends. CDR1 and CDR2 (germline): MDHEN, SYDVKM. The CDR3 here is CASSPRDDKSPDNEQFF. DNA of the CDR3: TGTGCCAGCAGTCCGAGGGACGACAAATCACCAGACAATGAGCAGTTCTTC.

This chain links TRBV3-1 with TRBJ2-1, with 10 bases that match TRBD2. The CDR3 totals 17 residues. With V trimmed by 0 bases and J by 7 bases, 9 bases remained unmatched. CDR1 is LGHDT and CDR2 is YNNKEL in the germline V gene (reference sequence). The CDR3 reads CASSQDYGTSAHNEQFF. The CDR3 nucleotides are TGTGCCAGCAGCCAAGATTATGGGACTAGCGCTCATAATGAGCAGTTCTTC.

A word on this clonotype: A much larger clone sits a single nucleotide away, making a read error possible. The CDR3 region is CACSRSASYEQYF. The DNA of the CDR3 is TGTGCCTGCAGCCGAAGCGCCTCCTACGAGCAGTACTTC. The V call is TRBV14, the J call TRBJ2-7; D is undetermined. CDR1 is SGHDN and CDR2 is FVKESK in the germline V gene. This CDR3 comprises 13 residues.

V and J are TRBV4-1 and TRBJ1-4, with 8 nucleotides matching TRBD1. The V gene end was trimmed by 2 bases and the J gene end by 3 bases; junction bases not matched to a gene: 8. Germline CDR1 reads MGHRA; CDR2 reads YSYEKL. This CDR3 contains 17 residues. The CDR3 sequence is CASSQTWLQGANEKLFF. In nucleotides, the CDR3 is TGCGCCAGCAGCCAAACTTGGTTACAGGGGGCTAATGAAAAACTGTTTTTT.

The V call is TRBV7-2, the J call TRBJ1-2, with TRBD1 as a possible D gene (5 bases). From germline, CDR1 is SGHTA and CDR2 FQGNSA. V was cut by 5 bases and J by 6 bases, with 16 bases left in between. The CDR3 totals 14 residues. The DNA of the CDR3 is TGTGCCAGCAGCCTCCGGGACGGGATCGATGGCTACACCTTC. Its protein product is CASSLRDGIDGYTF. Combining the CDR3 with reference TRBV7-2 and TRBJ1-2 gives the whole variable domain GAGVSQSPSNKVTEKGKDVELRCDPISGHTALYWYRQSLGQGLEFLIYFQGNSAPDKSGLPSDRFSAERTGGSVSTLTIQRTQQEDSAVYLCASSLRDGIDGYTFGSGTRLTVV.

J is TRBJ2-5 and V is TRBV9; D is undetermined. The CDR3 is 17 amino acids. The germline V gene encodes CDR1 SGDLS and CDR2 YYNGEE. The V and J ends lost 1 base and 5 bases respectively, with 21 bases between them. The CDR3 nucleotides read TGTGCCAGCAGCGTAAACCCCTCGGCCGCAGCCCTGGAGACCCAGTACTTC. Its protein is CASSVNPSAAALETQYF.